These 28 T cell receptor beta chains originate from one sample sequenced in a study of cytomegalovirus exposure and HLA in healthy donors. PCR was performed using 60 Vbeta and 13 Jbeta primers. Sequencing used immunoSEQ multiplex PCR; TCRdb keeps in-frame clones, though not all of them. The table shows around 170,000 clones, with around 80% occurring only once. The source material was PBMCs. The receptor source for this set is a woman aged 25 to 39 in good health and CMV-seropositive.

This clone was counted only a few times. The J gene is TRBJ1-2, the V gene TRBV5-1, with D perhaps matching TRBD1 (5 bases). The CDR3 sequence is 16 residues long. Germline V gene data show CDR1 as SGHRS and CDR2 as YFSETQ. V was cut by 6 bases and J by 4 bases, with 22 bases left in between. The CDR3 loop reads CASTLAEGAGLYGYTF. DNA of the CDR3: TGCGCCAGCACCCTCGCCGAAGGGGCAGGGCTCTATGGCTACACCTTC.

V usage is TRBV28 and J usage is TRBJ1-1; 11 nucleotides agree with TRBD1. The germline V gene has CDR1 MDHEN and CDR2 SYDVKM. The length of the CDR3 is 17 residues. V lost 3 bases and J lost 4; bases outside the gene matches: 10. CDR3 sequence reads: CASSFRDRGTWGTEAFF. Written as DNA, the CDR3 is TGTGCCAGCAGTTTCCGGGACAGGGGGACATGGGGCACTGAAGCTTTCTTT.

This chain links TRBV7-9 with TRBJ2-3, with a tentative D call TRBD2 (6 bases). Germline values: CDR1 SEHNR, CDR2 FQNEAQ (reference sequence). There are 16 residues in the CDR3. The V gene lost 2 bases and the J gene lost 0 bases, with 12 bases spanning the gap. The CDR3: CASSLPRGTSTDTQYF. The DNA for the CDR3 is TGTGCCAGCAGCTTACCCCGGGGGACTAGCACAGATACGCAGTATTTT.

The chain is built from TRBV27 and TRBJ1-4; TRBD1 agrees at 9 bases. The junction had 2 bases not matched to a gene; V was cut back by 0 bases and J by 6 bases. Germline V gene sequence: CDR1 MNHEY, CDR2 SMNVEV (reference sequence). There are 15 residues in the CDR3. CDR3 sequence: CASSLSGDRDEKLFF. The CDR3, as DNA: TGTGCCAGCAGTTTATCGGGGGACAGGGATGAAAAACTGTTTTTT.

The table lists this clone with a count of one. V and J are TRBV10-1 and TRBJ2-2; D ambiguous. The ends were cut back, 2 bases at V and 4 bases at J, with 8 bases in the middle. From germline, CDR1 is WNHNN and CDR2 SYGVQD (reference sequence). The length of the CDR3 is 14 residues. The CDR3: CASSEQTSTGELFF. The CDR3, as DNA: TGCGCCAGCAGTGAGCAGACATCCACCGGGGAGCTGTTTTTT.

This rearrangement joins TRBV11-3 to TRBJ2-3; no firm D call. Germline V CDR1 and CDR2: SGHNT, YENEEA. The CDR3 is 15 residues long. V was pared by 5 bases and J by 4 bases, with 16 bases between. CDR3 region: CASSLDSSNADTQYF. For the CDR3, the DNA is TGTGCCAGCAGCCTTGACTCCTCCAACGCAGATACGCAGTATTTT.

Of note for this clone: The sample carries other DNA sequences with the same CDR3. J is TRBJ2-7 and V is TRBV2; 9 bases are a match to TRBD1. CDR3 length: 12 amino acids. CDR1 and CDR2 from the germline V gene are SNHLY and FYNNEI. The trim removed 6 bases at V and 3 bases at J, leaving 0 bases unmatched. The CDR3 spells CASRGQGYEQYF. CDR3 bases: TGTGCCAGCAGGGGACAGGGCTACGAGCAGTACTTC. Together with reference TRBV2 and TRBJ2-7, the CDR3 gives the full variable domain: EPEVTQTPSHQVTQMGQEVILRCVPISNHLYFYWYRQILGQKVEFLVSFYNNEISEKSEIFDDQFSVERPDGSNFTLKIRSTKLEDSAMYFCASRGQGYEQYFGPGTRLTVT.

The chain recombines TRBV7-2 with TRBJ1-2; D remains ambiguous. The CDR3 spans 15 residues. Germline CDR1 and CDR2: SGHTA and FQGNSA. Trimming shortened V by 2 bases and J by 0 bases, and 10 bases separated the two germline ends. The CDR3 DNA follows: TGTGCCAGCAGCTTATCGAGGGTAGCTAACTATGGCTACACCTTC. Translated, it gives CASSLSRVANYGYTF.

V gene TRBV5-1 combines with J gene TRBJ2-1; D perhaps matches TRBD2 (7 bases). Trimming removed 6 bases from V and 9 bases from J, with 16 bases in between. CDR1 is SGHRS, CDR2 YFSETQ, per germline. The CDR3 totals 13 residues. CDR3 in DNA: TGCGCCAGCAAGGAGGGGGGGCGGGGTGAGCAGTTCTTC. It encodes CASKEGGRGEQFF.

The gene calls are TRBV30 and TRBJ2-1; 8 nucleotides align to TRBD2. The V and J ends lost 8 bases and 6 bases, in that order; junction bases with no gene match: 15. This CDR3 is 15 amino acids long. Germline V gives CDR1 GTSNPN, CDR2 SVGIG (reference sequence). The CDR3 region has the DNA TGTGCCCTAGGACTAGCCGGGGAAACCTTCAATGAGCAGTTCTTC. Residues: CALGLAGETFNEQFF. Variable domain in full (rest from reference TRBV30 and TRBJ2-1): SQTIHQWPATLVQPVGSPLSLECTVEGTSNPNLYWYRQAAGRGLQLLFYSVGIGQISSEVPQNLSASRPQDRQFILSSKKLLLSDSGFYLCALGLAGETFNEQFFGPGTRLTVL.

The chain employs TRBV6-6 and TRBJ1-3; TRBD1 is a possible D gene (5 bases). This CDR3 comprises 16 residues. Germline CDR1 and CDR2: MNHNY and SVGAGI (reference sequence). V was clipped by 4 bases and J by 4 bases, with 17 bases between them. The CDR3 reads CASSFFRVSEGNTIYF. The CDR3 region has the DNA TGTGCCAGCAGTTTCTTCAGGGTATCGGAAGGAAACACCATATATTTT.

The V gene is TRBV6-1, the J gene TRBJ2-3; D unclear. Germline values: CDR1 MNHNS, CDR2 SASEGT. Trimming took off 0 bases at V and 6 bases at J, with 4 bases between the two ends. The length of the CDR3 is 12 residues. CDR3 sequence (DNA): TGTGCCAGCAGTGAAGCGCGCGATACGCAGTATTTT. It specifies CASSEARDTQYF.

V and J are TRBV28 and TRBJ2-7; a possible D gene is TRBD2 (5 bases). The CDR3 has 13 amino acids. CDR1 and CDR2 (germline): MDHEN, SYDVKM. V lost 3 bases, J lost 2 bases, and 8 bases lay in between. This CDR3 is CASSLTGTYEQYF. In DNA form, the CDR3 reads TGTGCCAGCAGTTTGACGGGGACCTACGAGCAGTACTTC.

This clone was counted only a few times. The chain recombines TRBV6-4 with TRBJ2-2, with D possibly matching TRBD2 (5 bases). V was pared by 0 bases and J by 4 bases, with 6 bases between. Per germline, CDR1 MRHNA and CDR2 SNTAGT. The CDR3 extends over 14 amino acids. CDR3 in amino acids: CASSDSEVTGELFF. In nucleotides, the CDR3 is TGTGCCAGCAGTGACTCGGAGGTCACCGGGGAGCTGTTTTTT.

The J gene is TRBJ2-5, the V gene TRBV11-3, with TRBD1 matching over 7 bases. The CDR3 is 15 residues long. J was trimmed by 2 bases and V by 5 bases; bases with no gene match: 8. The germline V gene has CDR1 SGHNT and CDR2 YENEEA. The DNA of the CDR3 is TGTGCCAGCAGCCATGGGACAGATGCTCAAGAGACCCAGTACTTC. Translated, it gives CASSHGTDAQETQYF.

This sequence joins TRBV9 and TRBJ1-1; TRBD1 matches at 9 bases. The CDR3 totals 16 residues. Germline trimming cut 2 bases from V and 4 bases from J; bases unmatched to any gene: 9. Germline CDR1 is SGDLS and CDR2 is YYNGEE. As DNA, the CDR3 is TGTGCCAGCAGCGTGGGGCCGGGACAGGGTATCACTGAAGCTTTCTTT. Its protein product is CASSVGPGQGITEAFF.

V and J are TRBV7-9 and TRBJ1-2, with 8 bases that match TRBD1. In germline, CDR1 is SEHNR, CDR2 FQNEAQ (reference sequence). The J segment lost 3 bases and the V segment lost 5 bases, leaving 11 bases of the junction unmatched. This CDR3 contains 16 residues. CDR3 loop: CASSQRSGGRDYGYTF. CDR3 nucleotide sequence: TGTGCCAGCAGCCAACGTTCAGGGGGCAGGGACTATGGCTACACCTTC.

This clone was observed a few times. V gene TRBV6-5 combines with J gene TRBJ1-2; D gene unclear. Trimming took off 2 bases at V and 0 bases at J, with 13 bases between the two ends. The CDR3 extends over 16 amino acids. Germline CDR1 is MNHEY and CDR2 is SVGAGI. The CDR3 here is CASSYHGTAANYGYTF. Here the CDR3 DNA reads TGTGCCAGCAGTTACCATGGAACAGCGGCTAACTATGGCTACACCTTC.

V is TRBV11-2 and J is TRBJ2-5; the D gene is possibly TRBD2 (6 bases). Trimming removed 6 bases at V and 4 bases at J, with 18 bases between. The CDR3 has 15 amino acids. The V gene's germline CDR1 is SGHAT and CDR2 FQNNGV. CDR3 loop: CASRPSGEGRETQYF. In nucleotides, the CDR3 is TGTGCCAGCAGGCCCTCGGGAGAGGGGAGAGAGACCCAGTACTTC.

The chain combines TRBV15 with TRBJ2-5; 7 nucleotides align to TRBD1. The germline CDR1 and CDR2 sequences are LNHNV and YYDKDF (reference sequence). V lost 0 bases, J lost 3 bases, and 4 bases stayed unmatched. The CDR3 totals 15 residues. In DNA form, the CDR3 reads TGTGCCACCAGCAGAGATTTCGACAGGGAAGAGACCCAGTACTTC. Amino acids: CATSRDFDREETQYF.

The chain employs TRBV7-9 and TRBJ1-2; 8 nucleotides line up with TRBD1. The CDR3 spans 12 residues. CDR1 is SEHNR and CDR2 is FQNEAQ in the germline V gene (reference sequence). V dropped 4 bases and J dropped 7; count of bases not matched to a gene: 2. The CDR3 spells CASSSTGGGYTF. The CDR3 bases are TGTGCCAGCAGCTCCACAGGGGGTGGCTACACCTTC. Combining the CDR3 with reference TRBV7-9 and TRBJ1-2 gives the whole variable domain DTGVSQNPRHKITKRGQNVTFRCDPISEHNRLYWYRQTLGQGPEFLTYFQNEAQLEKSRLLSDRFSAERPKGSFSTLEIQRTEQGDSAMYLCASSSTGGGYTFGSGTRLTVV.

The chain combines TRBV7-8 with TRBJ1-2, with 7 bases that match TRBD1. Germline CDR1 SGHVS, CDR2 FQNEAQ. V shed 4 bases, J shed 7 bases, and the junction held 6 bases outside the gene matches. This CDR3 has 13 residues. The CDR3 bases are TGTGCCAGCAGCTCAGAGACAGGGAGTGGCTACACCTTC. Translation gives CASSSETGSGYTF.

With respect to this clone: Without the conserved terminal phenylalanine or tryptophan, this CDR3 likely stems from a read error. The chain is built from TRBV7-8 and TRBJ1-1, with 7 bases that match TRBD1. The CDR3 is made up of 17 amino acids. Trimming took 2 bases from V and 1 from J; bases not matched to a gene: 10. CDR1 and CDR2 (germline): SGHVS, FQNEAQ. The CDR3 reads CASSLNGQVFENTEAFL. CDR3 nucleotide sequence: TGTGCCAGCAGCTTAAATGGACAGGTTTTTGAGAACACTGAAGCTTTCCTT.

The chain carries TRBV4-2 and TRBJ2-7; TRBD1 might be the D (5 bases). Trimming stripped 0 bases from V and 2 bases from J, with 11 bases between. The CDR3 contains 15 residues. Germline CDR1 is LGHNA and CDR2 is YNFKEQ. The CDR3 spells CASSQEGTGTYEQYF. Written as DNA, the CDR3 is TGTGCCAGCAGCCAAGAGGGAACAGGAACCTACGAGCAGTACTTC.

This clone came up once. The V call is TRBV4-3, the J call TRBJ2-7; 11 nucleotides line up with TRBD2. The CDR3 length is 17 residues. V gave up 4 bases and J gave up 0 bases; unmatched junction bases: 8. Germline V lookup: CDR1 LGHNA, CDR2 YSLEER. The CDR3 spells CASSPHPSGGSSYEQYF. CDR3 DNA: TGCGCCAGCAGCCCGCATCCTAGCGGGGGGAGCTCCTACGAGCAGTACTTC.

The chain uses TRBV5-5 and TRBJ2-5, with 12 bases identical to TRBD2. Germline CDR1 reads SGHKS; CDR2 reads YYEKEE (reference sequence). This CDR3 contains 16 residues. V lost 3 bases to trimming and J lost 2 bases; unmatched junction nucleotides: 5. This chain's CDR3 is CASSSRLAGAQETQYF. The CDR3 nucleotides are TGTGCCAGCAGCTCAAGACTAGCGGGGGCACAAGAGACCCAGTACTTC. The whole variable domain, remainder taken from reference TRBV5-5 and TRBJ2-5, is DAGVTQSPTHLIKTRGQQVTLRCSPISGHKSVSWYQQVLGQGPQFIFQYYEKEERGRGNFPDRFSARQFPNYSSELNVNALLLGDSALYLCASSSRLAGAQETQYFGPGTRLLVL.

CDR3 sequence reads: CASSTQGPAYEQYF. CDR3 sequence (DNA): TGCGCCAGCAGCACACAGGGGCCGGCCTACGAGCAGTACTTC. The rearrangement joins TRBV5-1 to TRBJ2-7; 7 bases are shared with TRBD1. V trimming: 4 bases; J trimming: 2 bases; junction bases outside the gene matches: 6. This CDR3 spans 14 amino acids. Germline V CDR1 and CDR2: SGHRS, YFSETQ. Full variable domain (rest looked up from reference TRBV5-1 and TRBJ2-7): KAGVTQTPRYLIKTRGQQVTLSCSPISGHRSVSWYQQTPGQGLQFLFEYFSETQRNKGNFPGRFSGRQFSNSRSEMNVSTLELGDSALYLCASSTQGPAYEQYFGPGTRLTVT.

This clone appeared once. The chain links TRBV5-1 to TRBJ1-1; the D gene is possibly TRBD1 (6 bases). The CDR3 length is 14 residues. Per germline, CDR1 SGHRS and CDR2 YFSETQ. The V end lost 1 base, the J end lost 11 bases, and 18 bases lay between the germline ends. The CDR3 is CASSLPRDPGGAFF. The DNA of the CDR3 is TGCGCCAGCAGCTTGCCCCGGGACCCTGGGGGCGCTTTCTTT.